Below are 27 T cell receptor beta chains sequenced from a single sample in a study of siplizumab effects on memory and regulatory T cells. Clones were read by immunoSEQ multiplex PCR, and TCRdb kept only the in-frame ones, dropping some. Among tens of thousands of clones, 85% to 95% were seen once, and the ten largest hold about 18%. Input material: CD8+ T cells sorted from blood. These receptors were collected from a human donor in good health.

The V call is TRBV7-6, the J call TRBJ2-1; D not certain. V lost 4 bases and J lost 2, with 12 bases in between. This CDR3 contains 15 residues. CDR1 and CDR2 (germline): SGHVS, FNYEAQ. This chain's CDR3 is CASSSARKTYNEQFF. CDR3 DNA sequence: TGTGCCAGCAGCTCCGCCCGGAAAACCTACAATGAGCAGTTCTTC. The whole variable domain, filled in from reference TRBV7-6 and TRBJ2-1, reads GAGVSQSPRYKVTKRGQDVALRCDPISGHVSLYWYRQALGQGPEFLTYFNYEAQQDKSGLPNDRFSAERPEGSISTLTIQRTEQRDSAMYRCASSSARKTYNEQFFGPGTRLTVL.

This clone was seen only once. The chain carries TRBV9 and TRBJ2-1, with TRBD1 matching over 10 bases. CDR1 SGDLS and CDR2 YYNGEE come from the germline V gene. This CDR3 is 15 amino acids long. J was trimmed by 7 bases and V by 2 bases; bases with no gene match: 6. The CDR3 here is CASSVGTGDENEQFF. CDR3 DNA: TGTGCCAGCAGCGTCGGGACAGGGGATGAAAATGAGCAGTTCTTC.

The chain carries TRBV7-9 and TRBJ2-5; D is ambiguous. The CDR3 length is 14 residues. The V and J ends lost 6 bases and 5 bases respectively, with 16 bases between them. The V gene's germline CDR1 is SEHNR and CDR2 FQNEAQ (reference sequence). CDR3 coding DNA: TGTGCCAGCAGACCCAACGATGTGCGGGAGACCCAGTACTTC. It translates to CASRPNDVRETQYF.

The chain is built from TRBV19 and TRBJ2-1; D is perhaps TRBD2 (6 bases). V was shortened by 3 bases and J by 10 bases, with 13 bases between the two germline ends. The CDR3 is 13 amino acids. Germline V lookup: CDR1 LNHDA, CDR2 SQIVND (reference sequence). The CDR3 DNA sequence: TGTGCCAGTAGTATTTCGGGAGCCTTGGAGCAGTTCTTC. Protein product: CASSISGALEQFF.

The table lists this clone with a count of one. V gene TRBV7-6 combines with J gene TRBJ2-3; weak D call: TRBD2 (5 bases). In germline, CDR1 is SGHVS, CDR2 FNYEAQ. V lost 3 bases and J lost 6, with 16 bases in between. This CDR3 is built from 15 residues. CDR3 nucleotide sequence: TGTGCCAGCAGCTTTCAGGCTAGCTCATCTGATACGCAGTATTTT. Amino acids: CASSFQASSSDTQYF. Full variable domain (outside the CDR3, taken from reference TRBV7-6 and TRBJ2-3): GAGVSQSPRYKVTKRGQDVALRCDPISGHVSLYWYRQALGQGPEFLTYFNYEAQQDKSGLPNDRFSAERPEGSISTLTIQRTEQRDSAMYRCASSFQASSSDTQYFGPGTRLTVL.

The chain is built from TRBV2 and TRBJ2-7; no firm D call. The V end was cut by 7 bases, the J end by 3 bases, with 10 bases between. The germline V gene encodes CDR1 SNHLY and CDR2 FYNNEI. The CDR3 has 12 residues. The CDR3 sequence: CASMDGSYEQYF. The CDR3 DNA follows: TGTGCCAGCATGGACGGTAGCTACGAGCAGTACTTC.

The table lists this clone with a count of one. Here the CDR3 reads CASSSASGGGQYF. The CDR3 bases are TGTGCCAGCAGCTCAGCATCGGGGGGCGGGCAGTACTTC. The chain links TRBV7-9 to TRBJ2-7, with a tentative D call TRBD2 (7 bases). Deletions cut 4 bases from V and 9 bases from J, with 16 bases between. CDR1 and CDR2 from the germline V gene are SEHNR and FQNEAQ (reference sequence). The CDR3 length is 13 residues. Looking up the rest from reference TRBV7-9 and TRBJ2-7 gives the full variable domain: DTGVSQNPRHKITKRGQNVTFRCDPISEHNRLYWYRQTLGQGPEFLTYFQNEAQLEKSRLLSDRFSAERPKGSFSTLEIQRTEQGDSAMYLCASSSASGGGQYFGPGTRLTVT.

This rearrangement joins TRBV7-6 to TRBJ2-1, with 7 bases that match TRBD1. Per germline, CDR1 SGHVS and CDR2 FNYEAQ. Unmatched junction bases numbered 6, after V lost 6 bases and J lost 4 bases. There are 14 residues in the CDR3. CDR3 coding DNA: TGTGCCAGCAGAAGGGACAGAATTTACAATGAGCAGTTCTTC. As protein: CASRRDRIYNEQFF.

This chain links TRBV7-3 with TRBJ1-1; tentatively, D is TRBD1 (6 bases). Per germline, CDR1 SGHTA and CDR2 FQGTGA. The length of the CDR3 is 13 residues. Trimming removed 3 bases at V and 6 bases at J, with 11 bases between. CDR3 in DNA: TGTGCCAGCAGCTTTTCAGGGGCTGCTGAAGCTTTCTTT. It translates to CASSFSGAAEAFF.

The chain recombines TRBV10-3 with TRBJ2-3; TRBD1 matches at 11 bases. The germline CDR1 and CDR2 sequences are ENHRY and SYGVKD. The CDR3 is 18 amino acids. V lost 0 bases, J lost 4 bases, and 9 bases stayed unmatched. In nucleotides, the CDR3 is TGTGCCATCAGTGAGTCGACAGTGGGACAGGGGGAGGCAGATACGCAGTATTTT. It codes for CAISESTVGQGEADTQYF.

Here the CDR3 DNA reads TGTGCCAGTAGTACGACAGGTTTCGGAAACACCATATATTTT. Residues: CASSTTGFGNTIYF. V and J are TRBV19 and TRBJ1-3, with D possibly being TRBD1 (6 bases). CDR1 LNHDA and CDR2 SQIVND come from the germline V gene (reference sequence). V shed 4 bases and J shed 4 bases, with 11 bases lying between them. This CDR3 has 14 amino acids. The entire variable domain, with the rest obtained from reference TRBV19 and TRBJ1-3, is as follows: DGGITQSPKYLFRKEGQNVTLSCEQNLNHDAMYWYRQDPGQGLRLIYYSQIVNDFQKGDIAEGYSVSREKKESFPLTVTSAQKNPTAFYLCASSTTGFGNTIYFGEGSWLTVV.

The V and J genes are TRBV2 and TRBJ2-4; 11 bases agree with TRBD2. Germline V CDR1 and CDR2: SNHLY, FYNNEI. There are 16 residues in the CDR3. Trimming took 6 bases from V and 2 from J; bases not matched to a gene: 6. The CDR3 sequence: CASRELAGVTKNIQYF. In nucleotides, the CDR3 is TGTGCCAGCAGGGAACTAGCGGGAGTGACCAAAAACATTCAGTACTTC.

The chain couples TRBV4-1 to TRBJ2-7, with 7 positions matching TRBD2. CDR1 MGHRA and CDR2 YSYEKL come from the germline V gene. The CDR3 sequence is 16 residues long. J lost 2 bases, V lost 1 base, and 8 bases had no gene match. CDR3 loop: CASSQGVQRGAYEQYF. In nucleotides, the CDR3 is TGCGCCAGCAGCCAAGGGGTTCAGCGGGGAGCCTACGAGCAGTACTTC.

V gene TRBV19 combines with J gene TRBJ2-3, with 7 nucleotides matching TRBD2. Germline assignment: CDR1 LNHDA and CDR2 SQIVND (reference sequence). V dropped 4 bases and J dropped 0; count of bases not matched to a gene: 4. The CDR3 loop spans 15 amino acids. The CDR3 region has the DNA TGTGCCAGTAGTAACGGGACTACTAGCACAGATACGCAGTATTTT. Encoded protein: CASSNGTTSTDTQYF.

This chain uses TRBV4-1 with TRBJ2-1; 12 bases map to TRBD2. After removal of 4 bases from V and 3 bases from J, the junction contained 4 bases not matched to a gene. The germline gives CDR1 MGHRA, CDR2 YSYEKL. The CDR3 runs to 16 residues. CDR3 sequence reads: CASSPRTSGNYNEQFF. As DNA, the CDR3 is TGCGCCAGCAGCCCCAGGACTAGCGGGAACTACAATGAGCAGTTCTTC.

The V gene is TRBV13, the J gene TRBJ2-2; 10 positions agree with TRBD1. This CDR3 contains 15 residues. CDR1 and CDR2 from the germline V gene are PRHDT and FYEKMQ (reference sequence). The trim removed 4 bases at V and 5 bases at J, leaving 4 bases unmatched. This CDR3 reads CASSSRDRGTGELFF. The CDR3 bases are TGTGCCAGCAGCTCCCGGGACAGGGGAACCGGGGAGCTGTTTTTT.

The chain joins TRBV11-3 to TRBJ2-1, with 7 bases identical to TRBD2. V lost 2 bases to trimming and J lost 7 bases; unmatched junction nucleotides: 14. The CDR3 covers 17 residues. Germline CDR1 reads SGHNT; CDR2 reads YENEEA. CDR3 protein: CASSLTREREGLNEQFF. The CDR3 coding sequence is TGTGCCAGCAGCTTAACGAGGGAGCGGGAAGGTTTGAATGAGCAGTTCTTC.

This clone appeared once. This chain uses TRBV13 with TRBJ2-1, with unresolved D. Trimming removed 1 base at V and 14 bases at J, with 12 bases between. Germline assignment: CDR1 PRHDT and CDR2 FYEKMQ (reference sequence). The CDR3 runs 12 residues. The CDR3 sequence is CASSLESAIKFF. CDR3 in DNA: TGTGCCAGCAGCTTAGAATCGGCCATCAAGTTCTTC. The full variable domain, with the rest looked up from reference TRBV13 and TRBJ2-1, is AAGVIQSPRHLIKEKRETATLKCYPIPRHDTVYWYQQGPGQDPQFLISFYEKMQSDKGSIPDRFSAQQFSDYHSELNMSSLELGDSALYFCASSLESAIKFFGPGTRLTVL.

The J gene is TRBJ1-1, the V gene TRBV29-1; D is perhaps TRBD1 (6 bases). V was clipped by 8 bases and J by 5 bases, with 12 bases between them. The V gene's germline CDR1 is SQVTM and CDR2 ANQGSEA. The CDR3 is 11 amino acids. The CDR3 DNA sequence: TGCAGCATAGGGGGGGGGACTGAAGCTTTCTTT. Translation: CSIGGGTEAFF.

The genes are TRBV6-5 and TRBJ1-2; 7 positions agree with TRBD1. V dropped 6 bases and J dropped 8; count of bases not matched to a gene: 12. This CDR3 has 14 residues. Germline assignment: CDR1 MNHEY and CDR2 SVGAGI. CDR3 DNA sequence: TGTGCCAGCAGCCCTACAGGGGAAGCGCAAGGCTACACCTTC. Encoded protein: CASSPTGEAQGYTF.

V usage is TRBV19 and J usage is TRBJ2-7; perhaps TRBD1 as D (5 bases). Trimming left V 3 bases short and J 2 bases short, with 14 bases between. CDR1 and CDR2 from the germline V gene are LNHDA and SQIVND (reference sequence). CDR3 size: 15 residues. CDR3 nucleotides: TGTGCCAGTAGTATCGGTCAGGGCGTAACCTACGAGCAGTACTTC. This encodes CASSIGQGVTYEQYF.

This clone was counted a single time. This chain uses TRBV5-6 with TRBJ2-2; no clear D. The CDR3 sequence is 12 residues long. The V end lost 1 base, the J end lost 11 bases, and 9 bases lay between the germline ends. CDR1 is SGHDT and CDR2 is YYEEEE in the germline V gene. The CDR3 sequence: CASSLIERELFF. CDR3 in DNA: TGTGCCAGCAGCTTGATAGAGCGTGAGCTGTTTTTT. The full variable domain, completed using reference TRBV5-6 and TRBJ2-2, is DAGVTQSPTHLIKTRGQQVTLRCSPKSGHDTVSWYQQALGQGPQFIFQYYEEEERQRGNFPDRFSGHQFPNYSSELNVNALLLGDSALYLCASSLIERELFFGEGSRLTVL.

The chain carries TRBV19 and TRBJ1-5, with 9 bases fitting TRBD1. The germline CDR1 and CDR2 sequences are LNHDA and SQIVND (reference sequence). The CDR3 totals 20 residues. Trimming removed 2 bases from V and 0 bases from J; junction bases left unmatched: 14. Here the CDR3 DNA reads TGTGCCAGTAGTATACACAGGGGGCGCGAATACGCTTATAGCAATCAGCCCCAGCATTTT. Translated: CASSIHRGREYAYSNQPQHF.

CDR3 sequence: CSVRTGGGSEAFF. The CDR3 bases are TGCAGCGTTCGGACAGGGGGGGGATCTGAAGCTTTCTTT. This rearrangement joins TRBV29-1 to TRBJ1-1; the match to TRBD1 covers 10 bases. With 5 bases clipped from V and 6 bases from J, the junction kept 6 bases outside the gene matches. CDR3 size: 13 residues. Germline V gives CDR1 SQVTM, CDR2 ANQGSEA.

The genes are TRBV2 and TRBJ2-5, with D perhaps matching TRBD2 (6 bases). This CDR3 region has 17 residues. Germline V lookup: CDR1 SNHLY, CDR2 FYNNEI. Deletions cut 4 bases from V and 1 base from J, with 19 bases between. Here the CDR3 reads CASSGLGDRDSQETQYF. The CDR3 DNA is TGTGCCAGCAGTGGTCTGGGGGATCGGGACTCCCAAGAGACCCAGTACTTC.

This chain uses TRBV5-1 with TRBJ1-1; D is ambiguous. With 4 bases removed from V and 5 bases from J, the gap between germline ends came to 15 bases. The CDR3 is made up of 14 amino acids. Germline CDR1 reads SGHRS; CDR2 reads YFSETQ. The DNA for the CDR3 is TGCGCCAGCAGCGAAGGACGGCGAGGGACTGAAGCTTTCTTT. It codes for CASSEGRRGTEAFF.

The chain is built from TRBV2 and TRBJ2-1, with D tentatively TRBD1 (6 bases). V lost 7 bases and J lost 7, with 14 bases in between. CDR1 is SNHLY, CDR2 FYNNEI, per germline. CDR3 length: 13 residues. DNA of the CDR3: TGTGCCAGCAAGTCAGGGGTTGGGAATGAGCAGTTCTTC. Protein sequence: CASKSGVGNEQFF.